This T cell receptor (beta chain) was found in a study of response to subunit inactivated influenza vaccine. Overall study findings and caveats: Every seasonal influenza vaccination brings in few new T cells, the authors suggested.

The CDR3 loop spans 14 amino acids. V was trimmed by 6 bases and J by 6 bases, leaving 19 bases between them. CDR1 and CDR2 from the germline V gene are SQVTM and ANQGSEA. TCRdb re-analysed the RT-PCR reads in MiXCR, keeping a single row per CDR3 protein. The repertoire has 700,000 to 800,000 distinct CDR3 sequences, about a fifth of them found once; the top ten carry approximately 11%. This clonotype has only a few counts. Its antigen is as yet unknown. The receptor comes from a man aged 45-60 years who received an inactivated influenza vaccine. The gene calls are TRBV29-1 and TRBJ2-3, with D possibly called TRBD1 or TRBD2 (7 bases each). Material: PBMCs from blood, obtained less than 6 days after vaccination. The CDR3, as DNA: TGCAGCGTGGCCCGGGCAGGGGGGGGTGATACGCAGTATTTT. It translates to CSVARAGGGDTQYF.